These 22 T cell receptor beta chains were all obtained from the same sample, sequenced in a study of T cell clonotyping in hematopoietic cell transplantation. Sample time point: recipient sample about 28 days before transplant, after cytoreduction. Assay: immunoSEQ multiplex PCR; the TCRdb copy retains only in-frame clones and omits some. The table includes about 80,000 clones, almost 97% detected once. Sample: peripheral blood mononuclear cells, taken before stem cell transplant. All receptors derive from a woman in her forties or fifties with acute myeloid leukemia. Some clones in this sample may be carry-over from other donors' samples.

The gene calls are TRBV15 and TRBJ1-3, with D hard to call. The V gene's germline CDR1 is LNHNV and CDR2 YYDKDF (reference sequence). CDR3 length: 16 amino acids. V lost 0 bases and J lost 1, with 10 bases in between. The CDR3 spells CATSRDTAGSGNTIYF. The DNA of the CDR3 is TGTGCCACCAGCAGAGATACGGCCGGATCTGGAAACACCATATATTTT.

The V gene is TRBV28, the J gene TRBJ2-1, with TRBD2 matching 11 bases. Germline-derived CDR1 and CDR2 are MDHEN and SYDVKM. The CDR3 consists of 15 residues. The V and J ends lost 5 bases and 10 bases, in that order; junction bases with no gene match: 10. CDR3 in DNA: TGTGCCAGCAGTCCACCTAGCGGGAGGCCGGGGGAGCAGTTCTTC. It yields the protein CASSPPSGRPGEQFF.

J is TRBJ1-1 and V is TRBV6-6; possibly TRBD1 for D (6 bases). Germline V gene sequence: CDR1 MNHNY, CDR2 SVGAGI (reference sequence). The V gene lost 5 bases and the J gene lost 5 bases, with 18 bases spanning the gap. The CDR3 sequence is 15 residues long. As DNA, the CDR3 is TGTGCCAGCAGTGACCCACAGGGAGTGGAAACTGAAGCTTTCTTT. Residues: CASSDPQGVETEAFF.

The V call is TRBV7-2, the J call TRBJ2-2, with 8 bases matching TRBD1. This CDR3 is built from 15 residues. V trimming: 6 bases; J trimming: 2 bases; junction bases outside the gene matches: 5. CDR1 is SGHTA, CDR2 FQGNSA, per germline. The CDR3 region is CASSLQGANTGELFF. DNA for the CDR3: TGTGCCAGCAGTCTCCAGGGGGCAAACACCGGGGAGCTGTTTTTT. Drawing the rest from reference TRBV7-2 and TRBJ2-2, the complete variable domain is GAGVSQSPSNKVTEKGKDVELRCDPISGHTALYWYRQSLGQGLEFLIYFQGNSAPDKSGLPSDRFSAERTGGSVSTLTIQRTQQEDSAVYLCASSLQGANTGELFFGEGSRLTVL.

The genes are TRBV14 and TRBJ1-2; D ambiguous. Germline CDR1 SGHDN, CDR2 FVKESK. Trimming removed 6 bases at V and 5 bases at J, with 16 bases between. This CDR3 contains 14 residues. The CDR3 sequence is CASSPNGVGYGYTF. Written as DNA, the CDR3 is TGTGCCAGCAGTCCGAACGGGGTTGGGTATGGCTACACCTTC.

CDR3 DNA: TGTGCCAGCAGCTTAGGGTCTGGCACCGAAGCTTTCTTT. As protein: CASSLGSGTEAFF. The chain joins TRBV7-8 to TRBJ1-1; D is unresolved. Germline V CDR1 and CDR2: SGHVS, FQNEAQ. Trimming cost V 1 base and J 8 bases, with 11 bases left between them. The CDR3 has 13 residues.

The chain uses TRBV6-1 and TRBJ1-3; D gene unclear. V shed 6 bases and J shed 0 bases, with 12 bases lying between them. This CDR3 region has 15 residues. In germline, CDR1 is MNHNS, CDR2 SASEGT. The CDR3 DNA reads as TGTGCCAGCAGCCTACTACCGAGCTCTGGAAACACCATATATTTT. It encodes CASSLLPSSGNTIYF.

V gene TRBV20-1 combines with J gene TRBJ1-1; D call uncertain. The CDR3 is 10 amino acids. Germline CDR1 and CDR2: DFQATT and SNEGSKA (reference sequence). Trimming removed 6 bases at V and 0 bases at J, with 2 bases between. The CDR3 loop is CSALNTEAFF. In DNA form, the CDR3 reads TGCAGTGCATTGAACACTGAAGCTTTCTTT.

The chain recombines TRBV28 with TRBJ2-1; tentatively, D is TRBD1 (5 bases). Germline CDR1 reads MDHEN; CDR2 reads SYDVKM. The CDR3 has 14 amino acids. Trimming left V 1 base short and J 4 bases short, with 8 bases between. The CDR3 DNA sequence: TGTGCCAGCAGTTTATACAGGTTTTACAATGAGCAGTTCTTC. It translates to CASSLYRFYNEQFF.

The chain is built from TRBV15 and TRBJ2-7, with D perhaps matching TRBD2 (5 bases). Germline CDR1 and CDR2: LNHNV and YYDKDF (reference sequence). The CDR3 consists of 13 residues. V was cut by 2 bases and J by 8 bases, with 13 bases left in between. CDR3 loop: CATSRLTDGKQYF. CDR3 DNA sequence: TGTGCCACCAGCAGATTAACTGACGGGAAGCAGTACTTC. The whole variable domain, filled in from reference TRBV15 and TRBJ2-7, reads DAMVIQNPRYQVTQFGKPVTLSCSQTLNHNVMYWYQQKSSQAPKLLFHYYDKDFNNEADTPDNFQSRRPNTSFCFLDIRSPGLGDTAMYLCATSRLTDGKQYFGPGTRLTVT.

The V call is TRBV21-1, the J call TRBJ1-1; the D segment call TRBD1 is taken from the table without a DNA check. TRBV21-1 corresponds to a pseudogene. There are 10 residues in the CDR3. CDR3 in amino acids: CASNRPRAFF. CDR3 DNA: TGTGCCAGCAACAGGCCGCGCGCTTTCTTT.

The CDR3 region has the DNA TGTGCCAATGGCCGGCGGACGAACACTGAAGCTTTCTTT. Protein sequence: CANGRRTNTEAFF. The chain joins TRBV30 to TRBJ1-1, with D unresolved. Germline CDR1 is GTSNPN and CDR2 is SVGIG (reference sequence). Trimming removed 8 bases at V and 1 base at J, with 14 bases between. This CDR3 has 13 amino acids.

The gene calls are TRBV10-1 and TRBJ2-1, with D unresolved. V was shortened by 11 bases and J by 9 bases, with 17 bases between the two germline ends. Per germline, CDR1 WNHNN and CDR2 SYGVQD (reference sequence). CDR3 length: 12 amino acids. This CDR3 is CASSWATGEQFF. DNA of the CDR3: TGCGCCTCTAGTTGGGCTACCGGTGAGCAGTTCTTC.

This sequence joins TRBV7-8 and TRBJ2-7; 8 nucleotides agree with TRBD1. The CDR3 length is 15 residues. The junction had 7 bases not matched to a gene; V was cut back by 5 bases and J by 1 base. The V gene's germline CDR1 is SGHVS and CDR2 FQNEAQ. The CDR3 sequence is CASSPRQGNSYEQYF. The CDR3 DNA follows: TGTGCCAGCAGCCCCCGACAGGGGAATTCCTACGAGCAGTACTTC.

The chain links TRBV7-8 to TRBJ1-5; no clear D. V dropped 3 bases and J dropped 4 bases, with 7 bases sitting between them. CDR1 and CDR2 from the germline V gene are SGHVS and FQNEAQ. The CDR3 has 13 residues. CDR3 region: CASSFHRNQPQHF. CDR3 DNA: TGTGCCAGCAGCTTTCATAGGAATCAGCCCCAGCATTTT.

This sequence joins TRBV5-6 and TRBJ2-3, with 7 bases aligning to TRBD2. Unmatched junction bases numbered 6, after V lost 4 bases and J lost 1 base. This CDR3 has 15 residues. Germline-derived CDR1 and CDR2 are SGHDT and YYEEEE. The CDR3 DNA reads as TGTGCCAGCAGCGTTGGGGCGGGGGGCACAGATACGCAGTATTTT. Translated, it gives CASSVGAGGTDTQYF.

This sequence joins TRBV2 and TRBJ1-5; weak D call: TRBD1 (6 bases). CDR1 SNHLY and CDR2 FYNNEI come from the germline V gene. CDR3 size: 14 residues. V dropped 4 bases and J dropped 5 bases, with 12 bases sitting between them. CDR3 DNA: TGTGCCAGCAGTGGGCAGGGGCCTGATCAGCCCCAGCATTTT. Translated: CASSGQGPDQPQHF. The entire variable domain, with the rest obtained from reference TRBV2 and TRBJ1-5, is as follows: EPEVTQTPSHQVTQMGQEVILRCVPISNHLYFYWYRQILGQKVEFLVSFYNNEISEKSEIFDDQFSVERPDGSNFTLKIRSTKLEDSAMYFCASSGQGPDQPQHFGDGTRLSIL.

In the case of this clone: The same CDR3 arises from other DNA sequences in this sample as well. The chain has TRBV30 and TRBJ1-1; unclear D gene. The CDR3 runs 13 residues. V lost 1 base, J lost 0 bases, and 6 bases lay in between. CDR1 GTSNPN and CDR2 SVGIG come from the germline V gene (reference sequence). CDR3 amino acids: CAWSAIVNTEAFF. The CDR3, as DNA: TGTGCCTGGAGTGCTATAGTGAACACTGAAGCTTTCTTT. Combining the CDR3 with reference TRBV30 and TRBJ1-1 gives the whole variable domain SQTIHQWPATLVQPVGSPLSLECTVEGTSNPNLYWYRQAAGRGLQLLFYSVGIGQISSEVPQNLSASRPQDRQFILSSKKLLLSDSGFYLCAWSAIVNTEAFFGQGTRLTVV.

The rearrangement links TRBV30 to TRBJ1-2; 7 bases fit TRBD1. This CDR3 contains 15 residues. Trimming cost V 2 bases and J 8 bases; bases outside gene matches: 14. CDR1 GTSNPN and CDR2 SVGIG come from the germline V gene (reference sequence). CDR3 region: CAWSIGRGQGEGYTF. CDR3 DNA sequence: TGTGCCTGGAGTATCGGGCGGGGGCAGGGGGAGGGCTACACCTTC. The entire variable domain, with the rest obtained from reference TRBV30 and TRBJ1-2, is as follows: SQTIHQWPATLVQPVGSPLSLECTVEGTSNPNLYWYRQAAGRGLQLLFYSVGIGQISSEVPQNLSASRPQDRQFILSSKKLLLSDSGFYLCAWSIGRGQGEGYTFGSGTRLTVV.

The chain uses TRBV7-8 and TRBJ1-2; maybe TRBD1 (5 bases). The germline CDR1 and CDR2 sequences are SGHVS and FQNEAQ. V was shortened by 5 bases and J by 4 bases, with 17 bases between the two germline ends. The CDR3 contains 15 residues. CDR3 in amino acids: CASSRLGQGSYGYTF. The CDR3 DNA reads TGTGCCAGCAGCCGCCTAGGGCAGGGCAGCTATGGCTACACCTTC.

This chain uses TRBV5-1 with TRBJ2-5; 8 nucleotides align to TRBD2. The V gene's germline CDR1 is SGHRS and CDR2 YFSETQ. This CDR3 is 16 amino acids long. The V and J ends lost 2 bases and 5 bases, in that order; junction bases with no gene match: 11. The CDR3 here is CASSFAVAGSTETQYF. The DNA of the CDR3 is TGCGCCAGCAGCTTCGCGGTAGCGGGATCGACGGAGACCCAGTACTTC.

The chain joins TRBV9 to TRBJ2-1; D may be TRBD2 (5 bases). Germline CDR1 and CDR2: SGDLS and YYNGEE. The V end was cut by 3 bases, the J end by 0 bases, with 16 bases between. This CDR3 contains 17 residues. In DNA, the CDR3 is TGTGCCAGCAGCGGACCCCTTCCAGCGGACTCCTACAATGAGCAGTTCTTC. As protein: CASSGPLPADSYNEQFF.